These 25 T cell receptor beta chains were all obtained from the same sample, sequenced in a study of shared clonotypes between healthy human individuals. Only in-frame clones appear in the TCRdb table, and some are missing; sequencing was by immunoSEQ multiplex PCR. This table holds roughly 700,000 clones, about 74% found once. The sequenced sample consisted of memory CD4+ T cells sorted from blood. Regarding subset: CD45RA-negative fraction. The receptors here all came from a woman aged 30 to 39 in good health.

The sample holds one count of this clone. The chain uses TRBV27 and TRBJ2-1; 11 positions match TRBD2. This CDR3 region has 16 residues. Germline CDR1 reads MNHEY; CDR2 reads SMNVEV (reference sequence). V lost 5 bases to trimming and J lost 7 bases; unmatched junction nucleotides: 10. In DNA, the CDR3 is TGTGCCAGCAGTCCGCAGCTAGCGGGAGGAGTGAATGAGCAGTTCTTC. It codes for CASSPQLAGGVNEQFF.

A few counts support this clone. This chain links TRBV27 with TRBJ2-1, with 7 nucleotides matching TRBD2. The CDR3 loop spans 16 amino acids. Germline values: CDR1 MNHEY, CDR2 SMNVEV (reference sequence). V dropped 6 bases and J dropped 5; count of bases not matched to a gene: 13. Here the CDR3 reads CASRALSGGHHNEQFF. For the CDR3, the DNA is TGTGCCAGCAGAGCCTTATCGGGAGGACACCACAATGAGCAGTTCTTC.

The count of this clone is one. V is TRBV19 and J is TRBJ1-1, with D uncertain. Germline values: CDR1 LNHDA, CDR2 SQIVND (reference sequence). The V end was cut by 5 bases, the J end by 1 base, with 17 bases between. The CDR3 spans 16 residues. This CDR3 reads CASSPPYGVRNTEAFF. The DNA of the CDR3 is TGTGCCAGTAGTCCGCCATACGGGGTCCGGAACACTGAAGCTTTCTTT.

The V and J genes are TRBV19 and TRBJ1-2; D unresolved. CDR3 length: 13 amino acids. V dropped 5 bases and J dropped 0 bases, with 7 bases sitting between them. Per germline, CDR1 LNHDA and CDR2 SQIVND (reference sequence). Here the CDR3 DNA reads TGTGCCAGTAGTGTCAGCCCTAACTATGGCTACACCTTC. This sequence encodes CASSVSPNYGYTF.

This sequence joins TRBV30 and TRBJ2-1; the D gene is possibly TRBD2 (5 bases). Per the germline V gene, CDR1 is GTSNPN and CDR2 is SVGIG (reference sequence). The CDR3 totals 14 residues. V gave up 4 bases and J gave up 6 bases, with 16 bases separating them. Written as DNA, the CDR3 is TGTGCCTGGATGCGGACTTCCAGTCTCAATGAGCAGTTCTTC. This encodes CAWMRTSSLNEQFF.

This clone was seen just once. J is TRBJ1-2 and V is TRBV6-1; D not certain. V was pared by 3 bases and J by 2 bases, with 7 bases between. CDR1 is MNHNS and CDR2 is SASEGT in the germline V gene. The CDR3 contains 13 residues. The CDR3 spells CASSELRNYGYTF. The CDR3 DNA sequence: TGTGCCAGCAGTGAGCTCCGGAACTATGGCTACACCTTC.

V and J are TRBV7-2 and TRBJ2-7, with 10 bases identical to TRBD2. Per the germline V gene, CDR1 is SGHTA and CDR2 is FQGNSA. The CDR3 covers 14 residues. The junction had 3 bases not matched to a gene; V was cut back by 5 bases and J by 2 bases. Here the CDR3 DNA reads TGTGCCAGCAGCGGACTAGCGGACGCCTACGAGCAGTACTTC. Its translation is CASSGLADAYEQYF.

The rearrangement joins TRBV6-6 to TRBJ1-2; TRBD1 agrees at 7 bases. The J segment lost 6 bases and the V segment lost 2 bases, leaving 9 bases of the junction unmatched. Germline V gene sequence: CDR1 MNHNY, CDR2 SVGAGI (reference sequence). The CDR3 totals 15 residues. CDR3 sequence (DNA): TGTGCCAGCAGTTACCCGACAGGGATTAAGCATGGCTACACCTTC. Protein: CASSYPTGIKHGYTF.

The chain joins TRBV13 to TRBJ2-7; D uncertain. V shed 2 bases and J shed 0 bases, with 11 bases lying between them. Germline V gene sequence: CDR1 PRHDT, CDR2 FYEKMQ (reference sequence). The CDR3 spans 15 residues. CDR3 DNA: TGTGCCAGCAGCTTATGGGCGGATAGCTCCTACGAGCAGTACTTC. It is translated as CASSLWADSSYEQYF. The full variable domain, in which reference TRBV13 and TRBJ2-7 provide the parts outside the CDR3, is AAGVIQSPRHLIKEKRETATLKCYPIPRHDTVYWYQQGPGQDPQFLISFYEKMQSDKGSIPDRFSAQQFSDYHSELNMSSLELGDSALYFCASSLWADSSYEQYFGPGTRLTVT.

This clone was recorded many times. The V and J genes are TRBV7-6 and TRBJ2-6; 9 bases agree with TRBD2. This CDR3 spans 20 amino acids. V lost 6 bases to trimming and J lost 0 bases; unmatched junction nucleotides: 15. Per germline, CDR1 SGHVS and CDR2 FNYEAQ. The CDR3 DNA is TGTGCCAGCAGTTTGACCCCTTCCGGGACTAGCCTCTCTGGGGCCAACGTCCTGACTTTC. It translates to CASSLTPSGTSLSGANVLTF. The full variable domain, with the rest looked up from reference TRBV7-6 and TRBJ2-6, is GAGVSQSPRYKVTKRGQDVALRCDPISGHVSLYWYRQALGQGPEFLTYFNYEAQQDKSGLPNDRFSAERPEGSISTLTIQRTEQRDSAMYRCASSLTPSGTSLSGANVLTFGAGSRLTVL.

V gene TRBV19 combines with J gene TRBJ1-2; TRBD1 matches 7 bases. From germline, CDR1 is LNHDA and CDR2 SQIVND (reference sequence). Germline trimming cut 6 bases from V and 8 bases from J; bases unmatched to any gene: 6. This CDR3 has 12 residues. CDR3 loop: CASRAQGYGYTF. The CDR3 DNA follows: TGTGCCAGTAGGGCACAGGGGTACGGCTACACCTTC.

V is TRBV7-9 and J is TRBJ2-4; 15 nucleotides agree with TRBD2. There are 16 residues in the CDR3. V was clipped by 5 bases and J by 7 bases; unmatched bases: 6. Germline CDR1 and CDR2: SEHNR and FQNEAQ (reference sequence). CDR3 residues: CASSIRTSGRGNIQYF. The CDR3, as DNA: TGTGCCAGCAGCATAAGGACTAGCGGGAGGGGGAACATTCAGTACTTC.

This chain connects TRBV2 to TRBJ1-1; 7 positions match TRBD1. Germline V gene data show CDR1 as SNHLY and CDR2 as FYNNEI. The CDR3 is 17 amino acids. V was clipped by 6 bases and J by 3 bases; unmatched bases: 16. The CDR3: CASRLTGSPSLDTEAFF. The CDR3 region has the DNA TGTGCCAGCAGATTGACAGGGAGCCCTAGTCTGGACACTGAAGCTTTCTTT.

The V call is TRBV15, the J call TRBJ2-3; a weak D match, TRBD2 (5 bases). The V end was cut by 3 bases, the J end by 3 bases, with 16 bases between. The germline V gene has CDR1 LNHNV and CDR2 YYDKDF (reference sequence). The CDR3 sequence is 16 residues long. The CDR3 protein is CATSRTLGRRTDTQYF. DNA of the CDR3: TGTGCCACCAGCAGGACACTAGGTCGACGGACAGATACGCAGTATTTT.

This clone was detected a few times. V is TRBV7-2 and J is TRBJ2-2; 8 positions match TRBD2. Looked up from germline, CDR1 is SGHTA and CDR2 is FQGNSA. The J segment lost 0 bases and the V segment lost 3 bases, leaving 3 bases of the junction unmatched. CDR3 length: 16 amino acids. CDR3: CASSFGGRSNTGELFF. CDR3 bases: TGTGCCAGCAGCTTTGGCGGGAGGTCGAACACCGGGGAGCTGTTTTTT.

The chain combines TRBV28 with TRBJ2-1; the D is unclear. The V end was cut by 5 bases, the J end by 5 bases, with 7 bases between. This CDR3 is 12 amino acids long. The germline V gene encodes CDR1 MDHEN and CDR2 SYDVKM. The CDR3 DNA is TGTGCCAGCAGTCCACCCAACAATGAGCAGTTCTTC. Protein: CASSPPNNEQFF.

The J gene is TRBJ1-2, the V gene TRBV19; 7 nucleotides agree with TRBD1. This CDR3 has 12 amino acids. CDR1 is LNHDA, CDR2 SQIVND, per germline (reference sequence). Trimming at V came to 7 bases and at J to 6 bases, leaving 5 bases not matched to a gene. In DNA, the CDR3 is TGTGCCAGTACGGGACAGACTGATGGCTACACCTTC. Translating gives CASTGQTDGYTF.

The chain joins TRBV6-1 to TRBJ2-7, with 7 bases that match TRBD2. CDR1 is MNHNS and CDR2 is SASEGT in the germline V gene. The CDR3 extends over 16 amino acids. The V segment lost 4 bases and the J segment 2 bases; nucleotides outside the gene matches: 11. In DNA, the CDR3 is TGTGCCAGCAGTGCCGCTTCGGCTAGCGGTCCCTACGAGCAGTACTTC. Translation gives CASSAASASGPYEQYF.

Comments on this clone: Additional DNA sequences in this sample encode the identical CDR3. The V and J genes are TRBV7-2 and TRBJ1-5, with 7 positions matching TRBD1. The CDR3 length is 15 residues. The ends lost 5 bases at V and 1 base at J; junction bases unmatched: 5. Looked up from germline, CDR1 is SGHTA and CDR2 is FQGNSA. The CDR3, as DNA: TGTGCCAGCAGCCTAAAGACAGGGAGCAATCAGCCCCAGCATTTT. This gives the protein CASSLKTGSNQPQHF. Full variable domain (missing parts from reference TRBV7-2 and TRBJ1-5): GAGVSQSPSNKVTEKGKDVELRCDPISGHTALYWYRQSLGQGLEFLIYFQGNSAPDKSGLPSDRFSAERTGGSVSTLTIQRTQQEDSAVYLCASSLKTGSNQPQHFGDGTRLSIL.

Points on this clone: The same CDR3 can be traced to other DNA sequences in this sample. The chain couples TRBV2 to TRBJ1-2; D perhaps matches TRBD1 (5 bases). The ends were cut back, 2 bases at V and 2 bases at J, with 9 bases in the middle. CDR3 length: 14 residues. Germline V gene sequence: CDR1 SNHLY, CDR2 FYNNEI. CDR3 sequence (DNA): TGTGCCAGCAGTGAACGGGGCGCCAACTATGGCTACACCTTC. This gives the protein CASSERGANYGYTF.

The V gene is TRBV4-1, the J gene TRBJ2-1; D is tentatively TRBD1 or TRBD2 (5 bases each). V lost 3 bases, J lost 4 bases, and 13 bases lay in between. This CDR3 spans 15 amino acids. CDR1 and CDR2 from the germline V gene are MGHRA and YSYEKL. The DNA for the CDR3 is TGCGCCAGCAGCCATACCGGGACGCGGTACAATGAGCAGTTCTTC. Amino acid sequence: CASSHTGTRYNEQFF.

This chain connects TRBV11-2 to TRBJ1-1, with 7 bases lining up with TRBD1. Germline V gene sequence: CDR1 SGHAT, CDR2 FQNNGV. The length of the CDR3 is 14 residues. J lost 1 base, V lost 3 bases, and 2 bases had no gene match. CDR3 residues: CASSFGTENTEAFF. In nucleotides, the CDR3 is TGTGCCAGCAGCTTCGGGACAGAGAACACTGAAGCTTTCTTT.

This chain links TRBV28 with TRBJ2-7; no clear D gene. V lost 7 bases and J lost 0, with 16 bases in between. This CDR3 contains 15 residues. Per germline, CDR1 MDHEN and CDR2 SYDVKM. CDR3 protein: CASKPPSISSYEQYF. For the CDR3, the DNA is TGTGCCAGCAAACCGCCCAGCATAAGCTCCTACGAGCAGTACTTC.

This clone was detected many times. Other DNA sequences in this sample translate to the same CDR3. The rearrangement uses TRBV15 and TRBJ1-4; D might be TRBD1 (5 bases). The ends were cut back, 1 base at V and 5 bases at J, with 8 bases in the middle. In germline, CDR1 is LNHNV, CDR2 YYDKDF (reference sequence). There are 14 residues in the CDR3. CDR3 coding DNA: TGTGCCACCAGCAGAGGTCAGGGAAATGAAAAACTGTTTTTT. It encodes CATSRGQGNEKLFF.

This chain joins TRBV28 and TRBJ2-5; D perhaps matches TRBD1 (6 bases). The CDR3 extends over 15 amino acids. V lost 6 bases and J 2 bases, leaving 16 bases between the germline ends. CDR1 and CDR2 from the germline V gene are MDHEN and SYDVKM. The CDR3 sequence is CASRRAGTKQETQYF. DNA for the CDR3: TGTGCCAGCAGGAGGGCCGGGACAAAACAAGAGACCCAGTACTTC.